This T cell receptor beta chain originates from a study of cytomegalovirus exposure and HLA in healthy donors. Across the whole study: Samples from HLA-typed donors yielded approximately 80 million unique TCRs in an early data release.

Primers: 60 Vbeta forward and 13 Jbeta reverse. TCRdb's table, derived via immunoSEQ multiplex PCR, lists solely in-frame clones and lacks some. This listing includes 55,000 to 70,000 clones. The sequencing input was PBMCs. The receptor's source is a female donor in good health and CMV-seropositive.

CDR3 residues: CASSAGSGANVLTF. For the CDR3, the DNA is TGTGCCAGCAGTGCGGGGTCCGGGGCCAACGTCCTGACTTTC. This chain links TRBV6-4 with TRBJ2-6; D is perhaps TRBD2 (5 bases). V lost 4 bases, J lost 4 bases, and 8 bases lay in between. CDR1 MRHNA and CDR2 SNTAGT come from the germline V gene. The CDR3 runs to 14 residues.